This T cell receptor beta chain was retrieved from a study of CD8 T cells in ankylosing spondylitis. Making use of molecular barcodes, quantitative 5'-RACE generated TCR beta libraries. Via MiXCR, TCRdb re-called the 5' RACE reads, giving one row per CDR3 protein. The sample lists more than 250,000 distinct CDR3 sequences, approximately 8% occurring once. Study-level findings and limits: From matched ankylosing spondylitis synovial fluid, disease-linked clones were reportedly recovered at significantly enriched levels. It appeared that ankylosing spondylitis blood was characterized by a TCR beta motif of under ten highly homologous variants. CD8+ by phenotype, disease-linked clones were relatively rare in peripheral blood.

Ten or more counts support this clonotype. Its antigen is unknown. The junction had 8 bases not matched to a gene; V was cut back by 5 bases and J by 5 bases. This CDR3 comprises 15 residues. The chain is built from TRBV12-3 or TRBV12-4 and TRBJ2-5; 10 bases match TRBD1. Sequenced material: blood, either unsorted or a sorted T cell fraction (not recorded which). This receptor was taken from a male donor with ankylosing spondylitis. The CDR3 region has the DNA TGTGCCAGCAGTACGAGGGACAGGGGCGGGGAGACCCAGTACTTC. Protein: CASSTRDRGGETQYF.